This note documents a single T cell receptor beta chain sequence. Antigen: not known. The entry originates in a study of OX40 agonist ivuxolimab in advanced cancers. This table comes from immunoSEQ multiplex PCR, and its TCRdb copy is limited to in-frame clones, with some not included. The sample records 40,000 or so clones, approximately 83% being singletons. CDR3 length: 14 amino acids. Trimming took off 0 bases at V and 9 bases at J, with 10 bases between the two ends. From germline, CDR1 is SGHDT and CDR2 YYEEEE. Overall study results and limits: CD4+ T cells averaged fewer expanded clones than CD8+ T cells.

The sequence derives from an adult with an advanced solid tumor such as melanoma, head and neck, liver or kidney cancer. V is TRBV5-6 and J is TRBJ1-6; D is undetermined. The sequenced sample was CD4+ or CD8+ T cells sorted from blood, obtained in a trial of the OX40 agonist ivuxolimab. The CDR3 DNA sequence: TGTGCCAGCAGCTTGGTGGTTTTAGGTTCACCCCTCCACTTT. The encoded protein is CASSLVVLGSPLHF.